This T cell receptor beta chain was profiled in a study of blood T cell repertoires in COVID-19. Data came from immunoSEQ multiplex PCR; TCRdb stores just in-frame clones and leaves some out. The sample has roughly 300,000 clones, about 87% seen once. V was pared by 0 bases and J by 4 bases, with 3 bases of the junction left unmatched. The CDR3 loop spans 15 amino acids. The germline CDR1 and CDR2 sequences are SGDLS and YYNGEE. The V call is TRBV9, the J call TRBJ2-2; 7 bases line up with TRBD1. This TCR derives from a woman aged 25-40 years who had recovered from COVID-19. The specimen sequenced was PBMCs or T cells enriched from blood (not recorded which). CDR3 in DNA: TGTGCCAGCAGCGTAGTTTCAGGGGGCACCGGGGAGCTGTTTTTT. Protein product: CASSVVSGGTGELFF.